A single sample gave rise to the 30 T cell receptor beta chains below, sequenced in a study of vaccination effects on CD4 cells after COVID-19 (dated by TCRdb to the early 2020s). The library came from the immunoSEQ multiplex PCR assay. TCRdb obtained this table from immuneACCESS and retained in-frame rearrangements with V and J assigned. These tables miss some clones; where compared with another copy, unresolved V genes account for less than half of the shortfall, and the remainder is unexplained. The sample yields 50,000 to 65,000 clones; approximately 79% were counted once. Together, the top ten hold approximately 2.4% of the sample. In the ViraFEST assay, PBMC were stimulated with viral peptide pools, and antigen-specific CD4+ T cell clonotypes were then identified by expansion using TCR sequencing. After 10 days of culture, CD4+ T cells were isolated with the EasySep CD4+ T cell isolation kit.

These TCRs are of unknown antigen specificity. This specimen was CD4+ T cells from PBMCs cultured with HCoV-229E spike peptides, taken before COVID-19 vaccination. What the cell subset or site label conveys for this sample: HCoV-229E spike overlapping peptide pool stimulation. Receptors originate from a human donor who received a COVID-19 vaccine.

This chain connects TRBV5-1 to TRBJ2-1; a possible D gene is TRBD1 (5 bases). The CDR3 is made up of 14 amino acids. V lost 1 base to trimming and J lost 6 bases, with 11 bases between them. The germline V gene encodes CDR1 SGHRS and CDR2 YFSETQ. The CDR3 sequence: CASSLFAGRNEQFF. For the CDR3, the DNA is TGCGCCAGCAGCTTGTTCGCAGGGCGCAATGAGCAGTTCTTC.

This rearrangement joins TRBV6-4 to TRBJ1-1; maybe TRBD1 (6 bases). Germline CDR1 and CDR2: MRHNA and SNTAGT. CDR3 size: 13 residues. Trimming shortened V by 11 bases and J by 5 bases, and 18 bases separated the two germline ends. The CDR3: CAGSNRDRTEAFF. For the CDR3, the DNA is TGTGCCGGTTCGAACAGGGATCGGACTGAAGCTTTCTTT.

The CDR3 DNA sequence: TGTGCCAGTAGTATACAGGGTGCAGTGGAAAAACTGTTTTTT. Translated: CASSIQGAVEKLFF. This chain connects TRBV19 to TRBJ1-4; a possible D gene is TRBD1 (5 bases). This CDR3 spans 14 amino acids. V was cut by 2 bases and J by 8 bases, with 12 bases left in between. Germline CDR1 is LNHDA and CDR2 is SQIVND (reference sequence).

V gene TRBV29-1 combines with J gene TRBJ1-2; D gene uncertain. Germline CDR1 is SQVTM and CDR2 is ANQGSEA. The CDR3 is 12 residues long. Between the trimmed V and J ends, which lost 6 bases and 0 bases, there was a span of 8 bases. The CDR3 sequence: CSVWVANYGYTF. The CDR3, as DNA: TGCAGCGTCTGGGTAGCTAACTATGGCTACACCTTC. The complete variable domain, with remaining parts taken from reference TRBV29-1 and TRBJ1-2, reads SAVISQKPSRDICQRGTSLTIQCQVDSQVTMMFWYRQQPGQSLTLIATANQGSEATYESGFVIDKFPISRPNLTFSTLTVSNMSPEDSSIYLCSVWVANYGYTFGSGTRLTVV.

The table lists this clone with a few counts. V usage is TRBV2 and J usage is TRBJ2-5, with D perhaps assigned TRBD1 or TRBD2 (6 bases each). V dropped 7 bases and J dropped 4 bases, with 16 bases sitting between them. Germline assignment: CDR1 SNHLY and CDR2 FYNNEI. This CDR3 region has 14 residues. The CDR3 reads CASNFPGAGETQYF. CDR3 nucleotides: TGTGCCAGCAATTTTCCGGGGGCGGGAGAGACCCAGTACTTC.

CDR3 sequence: CASSRTGSLADTQYF. CDR3 in DNA: TGTGCCAGCAGCCGGACAGGGAGTTTGGCAGATACGCAGTATTTT. The chain has TRBV2 and TRBJ2-3, with 8 bases identical to TRBD1. The V gene's germline CDR1 is SNHLY and CDR2 FYNNEI. After removal of 6 bases from V and 4 bases from J, the junction contained 9 bases not matched to a gene. The CDR3 consists of 15 residues.

This clone was seen a single time. CDR3: CASSSTGGANVLTF. DNA for the CDR3: TGCGCCAGCAGCTCCACAGGCGGGGCCAACGTCCTGACTTTC. The chain has TRBV4-1 and TRBJ2-6, with a weak D call TRBD1 (5 bases). Trimming took off 5 bases at V and 4 bases at J, with 9 bases between the two ends. The CDR3 loop spans 14 amino acids. The germline gives CDR1 MGHRA, CDR2 YSYEKL.

V and J are TRBV10-3 and TRBJ2-2, with 10 bases fitting TRBD1. V lost 3 bases, J lost 7 bases, and 5 bases stayed unmatched. This CDR3 spans 15 amino acids. Germline V gene lookup returns CDR1 ENHRY and CDR2 SYGVKD. As DNA, the CDR3 is TGTGCCATCAGTGATCCGGGACAGGGGAGCGGGGAGCTGTTTTTT. This sequence encodes CAISDPGQGSGELFF.

This rearrangement joins TRBV7-3 to TRBJ1-6, with D possibly TRBD1 on 5 matching bases. CDR1 is SGHTA and CDR2 is FQGTGA in the germline V gene. Trimming shortened V by 5 bases and J by 10 bases, and 15 bases separated the two germline ends. This CDR3 spans 14 amino acids. The CDR3 DNA follows: TGTGCCAGCAGCCCCCAGGGCGTGGGGTCACCCCTCCACTTT. It yields the protein CASSPQGVGSPLHF.

This rearrangement joins TRBV6-5 to TRBJ1-2; 8 bases agree with TRBD1. Germline-derived CDR1 and CDR2 are MNHEY and SVGAGI. This CDR3 has 14 amino acids. V gave up 4 bases and J gave up 7 bases; unmatched junction bases: 8. CDR3 protein: CASSFNGQGPGYTF. Here the CDR3 DNA reads TGTGCCAGCAGTTTCAATGGACAGGGACCTGGCTACACCTTC.

V usage is TRBV12-3 or TRBV12-4 and J usage is TRBJ1-2; D possibly corresponds to TRBD1 (6 bases). The CDR3 contains 13 residues. Trimming took 3 bases from V and 4 from J, leaving 9 bases between them. The CDR3 loop is CASSLDRPYGYTF. DNA for the CDR3: TGTGCCAGCAGTTTGGACAGACCCTATGGCTACACCTTC.

The rearrangement uses TRBV5-1 and TRBJ1-1; 7 nucleotides align to TRBD1. The CDR3 is made up of 16 amino acids. The trim removed 2 bases at V and 2 bases at J, leaving 9 bases unmatched. Germline CDR1 reads SGHRS; CDR2 reads YFSETQ. The CDR3 loop is CASSFTGAKGNTEAFF. The CDR3, as DNA: TGCGCCAGCAGCTTTACAGGGGCCAAGGGCAACACTGAAGCTTTCTTT. Full variable domain (missing parts from reference TRBV5-1 and TRBJ1-1): KAGVTQTPRYLIKTRGQQVTLSCSPISGHRSVSWYQQTPGQGLQFLFEYFSETQRNKGNFPGRFSGRQFSNSRSEMNVSTLELGDSALYLCASSFTGAKGNTEAFFGQGTRLTVV.

J is TRBJ2-2 and V is TRBV5-8; D uncertain. Trimming pared 0 bases from V and 0 bases from J, leaving 9 bases between. The germline V gene encodes CDR1 SGHTS and CDR2 YDEGEE. The CDR3 spans 16 residues. The chain's CDR3 is CASSLGHTANTGELFF. The CDR3 coding sequence is TGTGCCAGCAGCTTGGGACATACGGCGAACACCGGGGAGCTGTTTTTT.

The V gene is TRBV28, the J gene TRBJ1-4; no definite D call. The germline V and J ends were trimmed by 11 bases and 4 bases, with 14 bases remaining between them. Germline V gene data show CDR1 as MDHEN and CDR2 as SYDVKM. The CDR3 has 13 residues. The CDR3 DNA is TGTGCCGGAGGAGGACGGGTTAATGAAAAACTGTTTTTT. Its protein is CAGGGRVNEKLFF.

This clone occurred once. This sequence joins TRBV30 and TRBJ1-6; perhaps TRBD1 as D (5 bases). The CDR3 has 16 residues. Germline V gives CDR1 GTSNPN, CDR2 SVGIG (reference sequence). V lost 4 bases, J lost 3 bases, and 16 bases lay in between. CDR3 sequence: CAWKGRIGNYNSPLHF. CDR3 sequence (DNA): TGTGCCTGGAAGGGACGGATCGGGAACTATAATTCACCCCTCCACTTT.

V usage is TRBV21-1 and J usage is TRBJ2-2; TRBD1, the table's D call, was not compared with the DNA. TRBV21-1 is a documented pseudogene. The CDR3 length is 14 residues. This CDR3 reads CASNSDPYTGELFF. In DNA, the CDR3 is TGTGCCAGCAACAGTGACCCTTACACCGGGGAGCTGTTTTTT.

The rearrangement links TRBV28 to TRBJ1-6; D remains ambiguous. The germline V gene encodes CDR1 MDHEN and CDR2 SYDVKM. CDR3 length: 14 amino acids. Trimming shortened V by 2 bases and J by 9 bases, and 11 bases separated the two germline ends. CDR3 nucleotide sequence: TGTGCCAGCAGTTTAAGCGGAGTTACTTCACCCCTCCACTTT. It encodes CASSLSGVTSPLHF.

The chain combines TRBV21-1 with TRBJ1-6. TRBV21-1 is noted as a pseudogene. This CDR3 is 13 amino acids long. The CDR3 loop reads CRKNGVRNSPLHF. The CDR3 DNA reads as TGTCGTAAAAACGGGGTTCGTAATTCACCCCTCCACTTT.

J is TRBJ2-1 and V is TRBV7-9; TRBD2 aligns across 7 bases. Germline values: CDR1 SEHNR, CDR2 FQNEAQ (reference sequence). This CDR3 has 16 amino acids. Trimming took 1 base from V and 4 from J; bases not matched to a gene: 7. The CDR3 nucleotides read TGTGCCAGCAGCTTAGGAACGGGAGGAGAGTACAATGAGCAGTTCTTC. Its protein is CASSLGTGGEYNEQFF.

The chain links TRBV29-1 to TRBJ1-2; possibly TRBD1 for D (5 bases). Germline V gene data show CDR1 as SQVTM and CDR2 as ANQGSEA. V was cut by 3 bases and J by 7 bases, with 6 bases left in between. The CDR3 runs to 10 residues. The CDR3 nucleotides read TGCAGCGTTGATAGGGGTGGCTACACCTTC. Amino acid sequence: CSVDRGGYTF.

The gene calls are TRBV6-2 or TRBV6-3 and TRBJ2-6; maybe TRBD2 (6 bases). There are 18 residues in the CDR3. CDR1 is MNHEY, CDR2 SVGEGT, per germline. V dropped 3 bases and J dropped 1 base, with 16 bases sitting between them. This CDR3 is CASSYAGTGVSGANVLTF. As DNA, the CDR3 is TGTGCCAGCAGTTATGCCGGGACGGGAGTTTCTGGGGCCAACGTCCTGACTTTC.

This clone was counted once. The chain links TRBV7-9 to TRBJ1-3; no firm D call. The CDR3 length is 14 residues. Germline loops: CDR1 SEHNR, CDR2 FQNEAQ (reference sequence). Between the trimmed V and J ends, which lost 1 base and 7 bases, there was a span of 11 bases. This chain's CDR3 is CASSLGHAGNTIYF. The CDR3 DNA follows: TGTGCCAGCAGCTTAGGGCACGCGGGGAACACCATATATTTT.

The rearrangement joins TRBV7-2 to TRBJ1-2; possibly TRBD1 for D (6 bases). Per the germline V gene, CDR1 is SGHTA and CDR2 is FQGNSA. The CDR3 is 14 amino acids. Trimming pared 5 bases from V and 0 bases from J, leaving 10 bases between. CDR3 region: CASSPGHSNYGYTF. CDR3 bases: TGTGCCAGCAGCCCGGGACATTCTAACTATGGCTACACCTTC.

This chain links TRBV28 with TRBJ2-3; possibly TRBD2 for D (6 bases). The V gene lost 1 base and the J gene lost 0 bases, with 11 bases spanning the gap. The length of the CDR3 is 16 residues. Germline CDR1 and CDR2: MDHEN and SYDVKM. The CDR3 loop reads CASSLLGSGSTDTQYF. As DNA, the CDR3 is TGTGCCAGCAGTTTATTAGGTAGCGGTAGCACAGATACGCAGTATTTT.

The chain combines TRBV5-1 with TRBJ1-1; D is possibly TRBD1 (5 bases). The CDR3 loop spans 14 amino acids. V was trimmed by 4 bases and J by 1 base, leaving 11 bases between them. Germline assignment: CDR1 SGHRS and CDR2 YFSETQ. CDR3 residues: CASSTGQTNTEAFF. The DNA for the CDR3 is TGCGCCAGCAGCACTGGACAAACGAACACTGAAGCTTTCTTT.

CDR3 protein: CASSHQLAETQYF. The CDR3 nucleotides are TGTGCCAGCAGCCATCAACTAGCGGAGACCCAGTACTTC. The chain uses TRBV14 and TRBJ2-5, with 7 positions matching TRBD2. The V gene's germline CDR1 is SGHDN and CDR2 FVKESK. The CDR3 covers 13 residues. J was trimmed by 5 bases and V by 3 bases; bases with no gene match: 3.

J is TRBJ2-3 and V is TRBV7-9; D gene ambiguous. This CDR3 comprises 16 residues. CDR1 and CDR2 from the germline V gene are SEHNR and FQNEAQ (reference sequence). V lost 5 bases and J lost 6, with 21 bases in between. CDR3 bases: TGTGCCAGCAGCGTAACCCCCGTCAGTGGTGTTGATACGCAGTATTTT. Translating gives CASSVTPVSGVDTQYF.

The rearrangement links TRBV5-1 to TRBJ1-4; no reliable D call. This CDR3 spans 13 amino acids. Trimming stripped 2 bases from V and 6 bases from J, with 8 bases between. Germline V CDR1 and CDR2: SGHRS, YFSETQ. The CDR3 coding sequence is TGCGCCAGCAGCTTCGGAACAGATGAAAAACTGTTTTTT. Translated, it gives CASSFGTDEKLFF.

The chain is built from TRBV23-1 and TRBJ1-3; D is uncertain. TRBV23-1 is classed as an ORF, of uncertain function. V lost 2 bases and J lost 0, with 11 bases in between. The CDR3 covers 16 residues. The CDR3 region is CASSQVRRISGNTIYF. CDR3 nucleotides: TGCGCCAGCAGTCAAGTACGTCGTATCTCTGGAAACACCATATATTTT.

The chain combines TRBV7-8 with TRBJ1-4; TRBD1 agrees at 10 bases. Looked up from germline, CDR1 is SGHVS and CDR2 is FQNEAQ. CDR3 length: 15 amino acids. The trim removed 5 bases at V and 8 bases at J, leaving 8 bases unmatched. This CDR3 is CASSPRQGAWEKLFF. The CDR3 region has the DNA TGTGCCAGCAGCCCTCGACAGGGGGCGTGGGAAAAACTGTTTTTT. The variable domain in full, completed from reference TRBV7-8 and TRBJ1-4, reads GAGVSQSPRYKVAKRGQDVALRCDPISGHVSLFWYQQALGQGPEFLTYFQNEAQLDKSGLPSDRFFAERPEGSVSTLKIQRTQQEDSAVYLCASSPRQGAWEKLFFGSGTQLSVL.